Presented here are 24 T cell receptor beta chains from one specimen sequenced in a study of blood T cell repertoires in COVID-19. The assay was immunoSEQ multiplex PCR, and TCRdb's table has in-frame clones only and misses some. The sample has about 220,000 clones; about 86% are singletons. Sequencing was done on a sample of PBMCs or T cells enriched from blood (not recorded which). These receptors all come from a woman in her forties with acute COVID-19.

This sequence joins TRBV2 and TRBJ1-1, with a tentative D call TRBD1 (6 bases). Between the trimmed V and J ends, which lost 6 bases and 1 base, there was a span of 15 bases. The length of the CDR3 is 15 residues. Germline V gene sequence: CDR1 SNHLY, CDR2 FYNNEI. The CDR3 here is CASSRDTTANTEAFF. The CDR3 region has the DNA TGTGCCAGCAGCCGGGACACCACCGCGAACACTGAAGCTTTCTTT.

As DNA, the CDR3 is TGTGCCAGCAGGCGGGCGACGGACCGTAACTATGGCTACACCTTC. This gives the protein CASRRATDRNYGYTF. The chain carries TRBV5-4 and TRBJ1-2; the D is unclear. V lost 5 bases, J lost 1 base, and 15 bases lay in between. The CDR3 has 15 amino acids. From germline, CDR1 is SGHNT and CDR2 YYREEE (reference sequence).

The chain uses TRBV7-3 and TRBJ2-2, with D possibly TRBD2 on 6 matching bases. Per the germline V gene, CDR1 is SGHTA and CDR2 is FQGTGA. The V end lost 5 bases, the J end lost 7 bases, and 14 bases lay between the germline ends. This CDR3 comprises 14 residues. The CDR3 spells CASSPGPGGGELFF. DNA for the CDR3: TGTGCCAGCAGCCCCGGGCCCGGGGGCGGGGAGCTGTTTTTT.

The rearrangement links TRBV6-4 to TRBJ2-1; 7 positions match TRBD2. Germline loops: CDR1 MRHNA, CDR2 SNTAGT. The CDR3 covers 15 residues. Trimming took 0 bases from V and 5 from J; bases not matched to a gene: 4. The CDR3 DNA sequence: TGTGCCAGCAGTGACTCGGGGGGGAGGCACAATGAGCAGTTCTTC. Translation: CASSDSGGRHNEQFF.

The CDR3 spells CASSYWTPNTGELFF. The DNA for the CDR3 is TGTGCCAGCAGTTACTGGACTCCGAACACCGGGGAGCTGTTTTTT. J is TRBJ2-2 and V is TRBV6-5, with a tentative D call TRBD2 (5 bases). V was clipped by 1 base and J by 0 bases, with 6 bases between them. Germline V gene data show CDR1 as MNHEY and CDR2 as SVGAGI. The CDR3 totals 15 residues.

This chain uses TRBV18 with TRBJ1-3; D not resolved. Germline assignment: CDR1 KGHSH and CDR2 LQKENI. The V end was cut by 3 bases, the J end by 0 bases, with 9 bases between. The CDR3 has 15 residues. The CDR3 loop is CASSPGVRSGNTIYF. The CDR3 nucleotides read TGTGCCAGCTCACCCGGGGTCCGCTCTGGAAACACCATATATTTT.

This clone was seen just once. The chain uses TRBV11-2 and TRBJ2-2; D not resolved. Germline V gene data show CDR1 as SGHAT and CDR2 as FQNNGV. The CDR3 contains 14 residues. V dropped 5 bases and J dropped 5 bases, with 12 bases sitting between them. In nucleotides, the CDR3 is TGTGCCAGCAGCCCCGGTAGAATTACCGGGGAGCTGTTTTTT. Protein: CASSPGRITGELFF.

This chain uses TRBV6-5 with TRBJ2-1; TRBD1 is a possible D gene (5 bases). Trimming shortened V by 6 bases and J by 9 bases, and 15 bases separated the two germline ends. The CDR3 is 13 residues long. Germline V lookup: CDR1 MNHEY, CDR2 SVGAGI. CDR3 region: CASRAGMVAEQFF. CDR3 nucleotides: TGTGCCAGCAGGGCAGGGATGGTTGCTGAGCAGTTCTTC.

The rearrangement joins TRBV5-1 to TRBJ2-3, with 8 bases identical to TRBD2. This CDR3 is built from 15 residues. CDR1 and CDR2 (germline): SGHRS, YFSETQ. V was pared by 5 bases and J by 0 bases, with 5 bases of the junction left unmatched. The CDR3 is CASRGASGSTDTQYF. DNA for the CDR3: TGCGCCAGCAGGGGGGCTAGCGGGAGCACAGATACGCAGTATTTT. Looking up the rest from reference TRBV5-1 and TRBJ2-3 gives the full variable domain: KAGVTQTPRYLIKTRGQQVTLSCSPISGHRSVSWYQQTPGQGLQFLFEYFSETQRNKGNFPGRFSGRQFSNSRSEMNVSTLELGDSALYLCASRGASGSTDTQYFGPGTRLTVL.

Here the CDR3 reads CAWSSPDRRNSPLHF. The CDR3 DNA is TGTGCCTGGAGTTCGCCGGACAGGAGAAATTCACCCCTCCACTTT. The gene calls are TRBV30 and TRBJ1-6, with 7 bases lining up with TRBD1. In germline, CDR1 is GTSNPN, CDR2 SVGIG (reference sequence). The length of the CDR3 is 15 residues. The V and J ends lost 2 bases and 7 bases, in that order; junction bases with no gene match: 8.

The gene calls are TRBV9 and TRBJ1-6; D uncertain. Germline CDR1 is SGDLS and CDR2 is YYNGEE. CDR3 length equals 14 residues. V was trimmed by 0 bases and J by 4 bases, leaving 5 bases between them. The CDR3: CASSVAVYNSPLHF. The CDR3 DNA is TGTGCCAGCAGCGTAGCTGTTTATAATTCACCCCTCCACTTT. The whole variable domain, remainder taken from reference TRBV9 and TRBJ1-6, is DSGVTQTPKHLITATGQRVTLRCSPRSGDLSVYWYQQSLDQGLQFLIQYYNGEERAKGNILERFSAQQFPDLHSELNLSSLELGDSALYFCASSVAVYNSPLHFGNGTRLTVT.

V gene TRBV24-1 combines with J gene TRBJ2-3; 11 bases match TRBD2. V lost 2 bases, J lost 6 bases, and 12 bases stayed unmatched. The CDR3 runs to 18 residues. CDR1 KGHDR and CDR2 SFDVKD come from the germline V gene. CDR3 DNA sequence: TGTGCCACCAGTGATTCTCAACTAGCGGGGGTCCTGCGGGATACGCAGTATTTT. Its translation is CATSDSQLAGVLRDTQYF.

The V and J genes are TRBV4-1 and TRBJ2-1; D not resolved. CDR1 MGHRA and CDR2 YSYEKL come from the germline V gene. V shed 1 base and J shed 7 bases, with 5 bases lying between them. CDR3 length: 12 amino acids. The CDR3 DNA reads as TGCGCCAGCAGCCAAGTGGAGAATGAGCAGTTCTTC. This translates into CASSQVENEQFF.

In its sample, this clone was seen once. The chain combines TRBV3-1 (or the pseudogene TRBV3-2) with TRBJ2-3; TRBD2 aligns across 9 bases. The germline V gene encodes CDR1 LGHDT and CDR2 YNNKEL (reference sequence). The CDR3 has 17 residues. V was pared by 2 bases and J by 1 base, with 7 bases of the junction left unmatched. The CDR3 region has the DNA TGTGCCAGCAGCCAAAACCGAGCGGGAGGTGGCACAGATACGCAGTATTTT. Protein product: CASSQNRAGGGTDTQYF.

The gene calls are TRBV19 and TRBJ1-1; perhaps TRBD1 as D (6 bases). This CDR3 region has 14 residues. Germline V lookup: CDR1 LNHDA, CDR2 SQIVND (reference sequence). Trimming shortened V by 6 bases and J by 5 bases, and 16 bases separated the two germline ends. The CDR3: CASSSGRGGTEAFF. The CDR3 DNA follows: TGTGCCAGTAGCTCCGGGAGGGGGGGGACTGAAGCTTTCTTT.

The chain joins TRBV24-1 to TRBJ1-2; D might be TRBD1 (6 bases). CDR3 length: 15 residues. The V end was cut by 9 bases, the J end by 4 bases, with 20 bases between. CDR1 is KGHDR, CDR2 SFDVKD, per germline. In nucleotides, the CDR3 is TGTGCCACCCCCCAGGGGCAGGGCGAAACCTATGGCTACACCTTC. This gives the protein CATPQGQGETYGYTF.

V is TRBV30 and J is TRBJ1-2; D gene uncertain. This CDR3 has 13 amino acids. The germline V gene has CDR1 GTSNPN and CDR2 SVGIG (reference sequence). Trimming shortened V by 5 bases and J by 6 bases, and 16 bases separated the two germline ends. This CDR3 reads CAWVGGQNHGYTF. CDR3 bases: TGTGCCTGGGTGGGAGGCCAAAATCATGGCTACACCTTC.

V gene TRBV7-8 combines with J gene TRBJ1-1, with 7 bases lining up with TRBD1. Trimming cost V 5 bases and J 4 bases; bases outside gene matches: 10. The CDR3 is 15 amino acids. Germline lookup yields CDR1 SGHVS and CDR2 FQNEAQ. The CDR3 DNA follows: TGTGCCAGCAGCACGGAGACAGGGACGGTCACTGAAGCTTTCTTT. This encodes CASSTETGTVTEAFF.

The chain is built from TRBV25-1 and TRBJ2-7; tentatively, D is TRBD2 (6 bases). This CDR3 contains 14 residues. Per germline, CDR1 MGHDK and CDR2 SYGVNS. V gave up 5 bases and J gave up 6 bases, with 17 bases separating them. In DNA, the CDR3 is TGTGCCAGCAGTACCGGGACTGGGGGTTCCGAGCAGTACTTC. The encoded protein is CASSTGTGGSEQYF.

The chain couples TRBV6-1 to TRBJ1-2; 7 bases fit TRBD1. The CDR3 has 15 amino acids. J was trimmed by 6 bases and V by 3 bases; bases with no gene match: 10. Germline V gene data show CDR1 as MNHNS and CDR2 as SASEGT. The CDR3 is CASSDEGGTLDGYTF. The CDR3 DNA reads TGTGCCAGCAGTGATGAAGGGGGCACCTTAGATGGCTACACCTTC.

The J gene is TRBJ2-1, the V gene TRBV11-2, with TRBD2 matching 9 bases. The CDR3 runs to 15 residues. V gave up 4 bases and J gave up 3 bases; unmatched junction bases: 4. The germline V gene has CDR1 SGHAT and CDR2 FQNNGV. The CDR3 is CASSWTSEHYNEQFF. CDR3 bases: TGTGCCAGCAGCTGGACTAGCGAACACTACAATGAGCAGTTCTTC.

This clone was counted only a few times. The chain combines TRBV28 with TRBJ1-1, with 8 bases that match TRBD1. This CDR3 has 13 amino acids. Trimming removed 6 bases from V and 5 bases from J; junction bases left unmatched: 5. Per the germline V gene, CDR1 is MDHEN and CDR2 is SYDVKM. For the CDR3, the DNA is TGTGCCAGCAGGCCGACAGGGGTTACTGAAGCTTTCTTT. Translating gives CASRPTGVTEAFF.

V and J are TRBV5-1 and TRBJ2-7; 7 nucleotides agree with TRBD2. The CDR3 totals 13 residues. Germline V gives CDR1 SGHRS, CDR2 YFSETQ. Unmatched junction bases numbered 9, after V lost 5 bases and J lost 7 bases. The DNA for the CDR3 is TGCGCCAGCAGGAAGGGAGGGCCGGGGGAGCAGTACTTC. Encoded protein: CASRKGGPGEQYF.

The genes are TRBV12-3 or TRBV12-4 and TRBJ2-3; TRBD2 might be the D (5 bases). Trimming took 6 bases from V and 2 from J, leaving 6 bases between them. This CDR3 has 12 amino acids. The CDR3 is CASSRDTDTQYF. The CDR3 DNA reads TGTGCCAGCAGCCGGGACACAGATACGCAGTATTTT.